This T cell receptor (beta chain) was captured in a study of beta chain features in type 1 diabetes. Whole-study context: Sorted cell examination encompassed 100 million to 110 million cells across all samples.

Study-wide results and limits: People with Type 1 diabetes carried modestly yet significantly shorter TCRB CDR3s in all four CD4+ subsets.

A CD45RO/CCR7/CD25/CD127/CD95/CD27 panel sorted naive, central memory, regulatory and stem cell-like memory CD4+ cells. Only a few counts were recorded for this clone. Its antigen is still unknown. The investigators reverse transcribed all of the isolated RNA, so they sequenced expressed TCRB transcripts. Sequencing used immunoSEQ multiplex PCR; TCRdb keeps in-frame clones, though not all of them. The data show over 200,000 clones, with roughly 10% seen just once and more than 0.015% held by the top ten. Trimming took 6 bases from V and 7 from J, leaving 12 bases between them. The germline V gene has CDR1 SEHNR and CDR2 FQNEAQ (reference sequence). The CDR3 covers 13 residues.

The sequence was obtained from a man aged 25-45 years with type 1 diabetes. The sequencing input was naive CD4+ T cells from blood. The rearrangement uses TRBV7-9 and TRBJ1-4, with D unresolved. The CDR3 bases are TGTGCCAGCAGGGCAATTGGTGGTGAAAAACTGTTTTTT. Its protein product is CASRAIGGEKLFF.